The present TCR beta chain was sequenced within a study of cytomegalovirus exposure and HLA in healthy donors. General study results and limits: Owing to their indistinguishability, certain V segments, notably TRBV6-2 and TRBV6-3, were excluded. The authors listed 180 or so TCR beta chains as cytomegalovirus-associated. Earlier results showed most TCR beta V segments being productive about 87% or about 30% of the time.

V lost 4 bases to trimming and J lost 3 bases, with 7 bases between them. Looked up from germline, CDR1 is MNHNS and CDR2 is SASEGT. The length of the CDR3 is 12 residues. Comments on this clone: The antigen is not known.

Vbeta (60) and Jbeta (13) primers were used in the PCR. In the study's own analysis: Approximately 86 million unique TCR beta chains, roughly 11 million shared, were counted in a later analysis. Sequencing used immunoSEQ multiplex PCR; TCRdb keeps in-frame clones, though not all of them. V, J and clone size are taken as reported in that table, and D and trimming were inferred from the DNA itself. The table has approximately 300,000 clones, 80% seen once. Material: PBMCs. This receptor was obtained from a girl aged 2 to 10 in good health and CMV-seronegative. The chain joins TRBV6-1 to TRBJ2-7, with D uncertain. The CDR3 DNA reads as TGTGCCAGCAGTGCTACAGTCTACGAGCAGTACTTC. Residues: CASSATVYEQYF.